Listed below are T cell receptor beta chains from one sample, sequenced in a study of cytomegalovirus exposure and HLA in healthy donors. Clones were read by immunoSEQ multiplex PCR, and TCRdb kept only the in-frame ones, dropping some. The repertoire consists of some 330,000 clones, with 86% occurring once and the leading ten covering about 0.8%. Sequencing was done on a sample of PBMCs. The receptors were sampled from a woman aged 18-35 years in good health and CMV-seronegative. Both conserved end residues are part of each CDR3. D genes are given only for firm matches. Size is stated for part of the rows, as once, few or many counts, or as a class when the clone is expanded.

TRBV6-5,TRBJ2-3,TRBD2,once,CASLSGKNPTDTQYF,TGTGCCAGTCTGAGCGGGAAGAACCCCACAGATACGCAGTATTTT
TRBV7-6,TRBJ2-7,-,-,CASSPGGGPNYEQYF,TGTGCCAGCAGTCCCGGTGGGGGCCCGAACTACGAGCAGTACTTC
TRBV7-2,TRBJ2-3,TRBD2,once,CASSSGLAVDTQYF,TGTGCCAGCAGCTCGGGACTAGCGGTGGATACGCAGTATTTT
TRBV9,TRBJ2-1,-,-,CASSVATPTSSNEQFF,TGTGCCAGCAGCGTAGCTACTCCAACTAGTTCCAATGAGCAGTTCTTC
TRBV28,TRBJ2-2,-,-,CASSHRDFTGELFF,TGTGCCAGCAGTCACCGGGATTTCACCGGGGAGCTGTTTTTT
TRBV4-2,TRBJ2-2,-,-,CASSQQTGVPGELFF,TGTGCCAGCAGCCAACAAACGGGGGTTCCCGGGGAGCTGTTTTTT
TRBV28,TRBJ1-5,TRBD1,once,CGTDTGAYSNQPQHF,TGTGGCACTGATACAGGGGCTTATAGCAATCAGCCCCAGCATTTT
TRBV6-1,TRBJ1-1,-,once,CASSIQNTEAFF,TGTGCCAGCAGTATCCAGAACACTGAAGCTTTCTTT
TRBV7-9,TRBJ2-7,TRBD2,-,CASSLGPTSGSDEQYF,TGTGCCAGCAGCTTAGGCCCGACTAGCGGGAGTGACGAGCAGTACTTC
TRBV4-3,TRBJ2-7,TRBD2,-,CASSLRLAALYEQYF,TGCGCCAGCAGCCTAAGACTAGCGGCACTCTACGAGCAGTACTTC